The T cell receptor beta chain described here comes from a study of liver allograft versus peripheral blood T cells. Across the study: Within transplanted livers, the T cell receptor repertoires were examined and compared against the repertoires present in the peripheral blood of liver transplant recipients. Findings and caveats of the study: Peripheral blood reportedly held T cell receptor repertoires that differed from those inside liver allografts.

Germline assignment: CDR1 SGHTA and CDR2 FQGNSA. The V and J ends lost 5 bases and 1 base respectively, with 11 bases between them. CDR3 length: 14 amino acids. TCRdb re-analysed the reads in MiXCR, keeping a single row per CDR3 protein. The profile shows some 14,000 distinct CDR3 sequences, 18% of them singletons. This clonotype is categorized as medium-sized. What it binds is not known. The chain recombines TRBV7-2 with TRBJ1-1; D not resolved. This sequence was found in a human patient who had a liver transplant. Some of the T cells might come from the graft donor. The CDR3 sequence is CASSPGPGNTEAFF. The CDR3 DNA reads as TGTGCCAGCAGCCCCGGGCCAGGGAACACTGAAGCTTTCTTT. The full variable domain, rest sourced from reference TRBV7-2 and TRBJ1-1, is GAGVSQSPSNKVTEKGKDVELRCDPISGHTALYWYRQSLGQGLEFLIYFQGNSAPDKSGLPSDRFSAERTGGSVSTLTIQRTQQEDSAVYLCASSPGPGNTEAFFGQGTRLTVV.